Shown below are 27 T cell receptor beta chains from a single sample sequenced in a study of blood T cells in healthy people across ages. A second PCR of 7 to 11 cycles used a sample-barcoded 5' primer and a J-beta primer mix. TCRdb reprocessed the 5' RACE reads with MiXCR, giving one entry per CDR3 protein. Altogether 850,000 to 1,000,000 distinct CDR3 sequences are present, roughly 50% being singletons, with the ten largest covering 20% to 25%. The sequenced material came from blood. These receptors were collected from a woman in her fifties or sixties in good health.

This clonotype was observed a few times. The chain uses TRBV6-5 and TRBJ2-5, with 7 bases identical to TRBD1. Per the germline V gene, CDR1 is MNHEY and CDR2 is SVGAGI. Unmatched junction bases numbered 11, after V lost 6 bases and J lost 7 bases. This CDR3 comprises 14 residues. As DNA, the CDR3 is TGTGCCAGCAGACTAACCGGGACAGAGGGGACCCAGTACTTC. Translation gives CASRLTGTEGTQYF.

CDR3 in amino acids: CASSLSPNRANEQFF. The CDR3 region has the DNA TGTGCCAGCAGCCTCTCCCCGAACAGGGCGAATGAGCAGTTCTTC. The chain carries TRBV5-5 and TRBJ2-1; D is possibly TRBD1 (6 bases). V was cut by 4 bases and J by 7 bases, with 18 bases left in between. Germline loops: CDR1 SGHKS, CDR2 YYEKEE (reference sequence). The CDR3 is made up of 15 amino acids.

V and J are TRBV6-5 and TRBJ2-3; D perhaps matches TRBD1 (5 bases). The CDR3 is 15 amino acids. V dropped 0 bases and J dropped 2 bases, with 9 bases sitting between them. The germline V gene encodes CDR1 MNHEY and CDR2 SVGAGI. The CDR3 DNA reads TGTGCCAGCAGTTACTCGGGGCCCCCCACAGATACGCAGTATTTT. This sequence encodes CASSYSGPPTDTQYF.

This clonotype was counted a few times. V gene TRBV7-9 combines with J gene TRBJ2-5; tentatively, D is TRBD2 (5 bases). Trimming shortened V by 3 bases and J by 2 bases, and 13 bases separated the two germline ends. CDR1 is SEHNR and CDR2 is FQNEAQ in the germline V gene (reference sequence). The CDR3 consists of 15 residues. In DNA form, the CDR3 reads TGTGCCAGCAGCTTCGCTGGAGGCGTACAAGAGACCCAGTACTTC. Protein product: CASSFAGGVQETQYF.

The rearrangement joins TRBV20-1 to TRBJ1-2; no reliable D call. Germline assignment: CDR1 DFQATT and CDR2 SNEGSKA (reference sequence). The V end was cut by 0 bases, the J end by 6 bases, with 14 bases between. CDR3 length equals 14 residues. Here the CDR3 reads CSAREGRLRDGYTF. The CDR3 nucleotides are TGCAGTGCTAGAGAAGGCAGGCTCCGGGATGGCTACACCTTC.

J is TRBJ2-1 and V is TRBV7-2; possible D gene TRBD1, 5 bases. CDR1 and CDR2 (germline): SGHTA, FQGNSA. V lost 6 bases and J 0 bases, leaving 12 bases between the germline ends. The CDR3 extends over 15 amino acids. The CDR3 sequence is CASRPRRDSYNEQFF. CDR3 nucleotide sequence: TGTGCCAGCAGACCCCGCAGGGACTCCTACAATGAGCAGTTCTTC.

CDR3: CASSQGAGTGDTQYF. In nucleotides, the CDR3 is TGTGCCAGCAGCCAAGGAGCGGGAACGGGAGATACGCAGTATTTT. The chain carries TRBV4-2 and TRBJ2-3; 7 bases map to TRBD2. V lost 1 base to trimming and J lost 5 bases; unmatched junction nucleotides: 6. Germline V CDR1 and CDR2: LGHNA, YNFKEQ. This CDR3 has 15 residues.

The chain employs TRBV4-1 and TRBJ1-1, with TRBD1 as a possible D gene (5 bases). V lost 0 bases and J 4 bases, leaving 9 bases between the germline ends. There are 14 residues in the CDR3. Germline CDR1 and CDR2: MGHRA and YSYEKL. The chain's CDR3 is CASSQDHGATEAFF. CDR3 nucleotides: TGCGCCAGCAGCCAAGATCACGGGGCCACTGAAGCTTTCTTT.

The chain combines TRBV2 with TRBJ1-1; D is uncertain. V was cut by 6 bases and J by 7 bases, with 12 bases left in between. This CDR3 has 12 residues. Germline CDR1 is SNHLY and CDR2 is FYNNEI. The CDR3 spells CASRAGYGEAFF. The CDR3 DNA reads as TGTGCCAGCAGGGCAGGTTATGGTGAAGCTTTCTTT.

This clonotype was detected only a few times. The V call is TRBV29-1, the J call TRBJ2-5; 9 bases are a match to TRBD2. Losses at the gene ends were 3 bases for V and 3 bases for J; bases not matched to a gene: 2. CDR1 is SQVTM, CDR2 ANQGSEA, per germline. This CDR3 is built from 13 residues. The CDR3 region is CSVEASGKETQYF. The CDR3 DNA sequence: TGCAGCGTTGAGGCTAGCGGGAAAGAGACCCAGTACTTC.

This chain links TRBV12-3 or TRBV12-4 with TRBJ2-5; 11 nucleotides line up with TRBD2. The CDR3 spans 15 residues. V shed 3 bases, J shed 3 bases, and the junction held 3 bases outside the gene matches. CDR3 coding DNA: TGTGCCAGCAGTTTCCTAGCGGGGGGAAAAGAGACCCAGTACTTC. This encodes CASSFLAGGKETQYF.

Details on this clonotype: Being one base from a much bigger clone, this may be a read error. The rearrangement joins TRBV7-2 to TRBJ2-5; 13 bases map to TRBD2. Near its end, the DNA agrees better with TRBJ2-7, so the J call may be wrong. The CDR3 has 15 residues. Germline V lookup: CDR1 SGHTA, CDR2 FQGNSA. The CDR3 spells CASSWTSGRSSEQYF. The CDR3 DNA follows: TGTGCCAGCAGTTGGACTAGCGGGAGATCAAGCGAGCAGTACTTC.

The J gene is TRBJ1-1, the V gene TRBV7-2, with D maybe TRBD1 (6 bases). V was shortened by 5 bases and J by 0 bases, with 10 bases between the two germline ends. From germline, CDR1 is SGHTA and CDR2 FQGNSA. The CDR3 has 14 residues. The CDR3 bases are TGTGCCAGCAGCGCCGGGACATTGAACACTGAAGCTTTCTTT. Protein sequence: CASSAGTLNTEAFF.

This chain joins TRBV5-1 and TRBJ2-1; 8 bases map to TRBD1. Germline V gives CDR1 SGHRS, CDR2 YFSETQ. With V trimmed by 4 bases and J by 10 bases, 7 bases remained unmatched. CDR3 length: 13 amino acids. CDR3 sequence (DNA): TGCGCCAGCAGCCCGGACAGGGTTCGGGAGCAGTTCTTC. Translated, it gives CASSPDRVREQFF.

This chain joins TRBV4-3 and TRBJ2-5; no reliable D call. The J call is doubtful: the DNA matches TRBJ2-7 better. This CDR3 is 14 amino acids long. Germline V gives CDR1 LGHNA, CDR2 YSLEER. As DNA, the CDR3 is TGCGCCAGCAGCACTCACCGGACGGCTCTCGAGCAGTACTTC. Protein sequence: CASSTHRTALEQYF.

The rearrangement uses TRBV28 and TRBJ2-1, with 8 bases matching TRBD2. The V gene's germline CDR1 is MDHEN and CDR2 SYDVKM. The junction had 6 bases not matched to a gene; V was cut back by 2 bases and J by 6 bases. This CDR3 is built from 15 residues. The CDR3 spells CASSLLSGNRNEQFF. DNA of the CDR3: TGTGCCAGCAGTTTACTTAGCGGGAACCGCAATGAGCAGTTCTTC.

The chain carries TRBV20-1 and TRBJ2-7; D is uncertain. The CDR3 is made up of 14 amino acids. Germline CDR1 and CDR2: DFQATT and SNEGSKA (reference sequence). V gave up 4 bases and J gave up 0 bases, with 13 bases separating them. The CDR3 region has the DNA TGCAGTGCTATCTCCCCCTACAGCTCCTACGAGCAGTACTTC. It yields the protein CSAISPYSSYEQYF.

The rearrangement uses TRBV9 and TRBJ2-1, with D perhaps TRBD2 (6 bases). CDR1 and CDR2 (germline): SGDLS, YYNGEE. V lost 4 bases, J lost 8 bases, and 40 bases lay in between. The CDR3 is 22 amino acids. The CDR3 nucleotides are TGTGCCAGCAGCCTAGGATCCAATCGGGGGTTCGGGGGTAGCGGTTGGAAGGATGAGCAGTTCTTC. This sequence encodes CASSLGSNRGFGGSGWKDEQFF. Full variable domain (rest looked up from reference TRBV9 and TRBJ2-1): DSGVTQTPKHLITATGQRVTLRCSPRSGDLSVYWYQQSLDQGLQFLIQYYNGEERAKGNILERFSAQQFPDLHSELNLSSLELGDSALYFCASSLGSNRGFGGSGWKDEQFFGPGTRLTVL.

The chain carries TRBV6-6 and TRBJ2-7; D possibly uses TRBD1 or TRBD2 (6 bases each). This CDR3 comprises 17 residues. Trimming cost V 3 bases and J 0 bases, with 18 bases left between them. Per the germline V gene, CDR1 is MNHNY and CDR2 is SVGAGI (reference sequence). The CDR3 sequence: CASSYPGGPRGSYEQYF. The CDR3 DNA reads as TGTGCCAGCAGTTATCCCGGGGGCCCGCGGGGCTCCTACGAGCAGTACTTC.

There are a few counts of this clonotype. The gene calls are TRBV18 and TRBJ2-7; 7 bases fit TRBD1. This CDR3 is 15 amino acids long. The germline gives CDR1 KGHSH, CDR2 LQKENI. V lost 6 bases to trimming and J lost 0 bases; unmatched junction nucleotides: 8. The CDR3 DNA is TGTGCCAGCTCGCCGGGACAGAAAAGCTCCTACGAGCAGTACTTC. It translates to CASSPGQKSSYEQYF.

The table lists this clonotype with a count of one. The chain combines TRBV7-8 with TRBJ2-3; 9 positions agree with TRBD2. Trimming cost V 3 bases and J 5 bases; bases outside gene matches: 9. CDR3 size: 16 residues. Per germline, CDR1 SGHVS and CDR2 FQNEAQ. The chain's CDR3 is CASSFRREGRGDTQYF. CDR3 DNA sequence: TGTGCCAGCAGCTTCCGGCGGGAGGGCCGGGGAGATACGCAGTATTTT.

Only a few counts were recorded for this clonotype. The rearrangement links TRBV2 to TRBJ2-3; D is perhaps TRBD1 (5 bases). The CDR3 is made up of 13 amino acids. Per the germline V gene, CDR1 is SNHLY and CDR2 is FYNNEI. V lost 7 bases to trimming and J lost 1 base, with 9 bases between them. CDR3 loop: CASNSRGTDTQYF. As DNA, the CDR3 is TGTGCCAGCAACAGCAGGGGCACAGATACGCAGTATTTT.

This clonotype has only a few counts. The chain recombines TRBV20-1 with TRBJ2-5; D is uncertain. The V gene's germline CDR1 is DFQATT and CDR2 SNEGSKA (reference sequence). V lost 5 bases and J lost 1, with 11 bases in between. The CDR3 runs 13 residues. The CDR3 region has the DNA TGCAGTGCTCGCACCTGGGCCCAAGAGACCCAGTACTTC. Protein sequence: CSARTWAQETQYF.

This chain uses TRBV20-1 with TRBJ2-7; the match to TRBD1 covers 9 bases. The trim removed 0 bases at V and 4 bases at J, leaving 7 bases unmatched. The CDR3 has 15 residues. Germline V gene lookup returns CDR1 DFQATT and CDR2 SNEGSKA (reference sequence). CDR3 nucleotide sequence: TGCAGTGCTAGAGATACAGGGGGCGCAGAGTACGAGCAGTACTTC. Its translation is CSARDTGGAEYEQYF.

The CDR3 region is CASSVVSWYSPDTQYF. The CDR3 DNA reads TGTGCCAGCAGTGTGGTTAGTTGGTACTCTCCAGATACGCAGTATTTT. The chain couples TRBV2 to TRBJ2-3; D is uncertain. The CDR3 contains 16 residues. Per the germline V gene, CDR1 is SNHLY and CDR2 is FYNNEI. V was clipped by 4 bases and J by 4 bases, with 18 bases between them.

The V and J genes are TRBV24-1 and TRBJ2-3; possibly TRBD2 for D (7 bases). V gave up 2 bases and J gave up 3 bases, with 23 bases separating them. The length of the CDR3 is 19 residues. The V gene's germline CDR1 is KGHDR and CDR2 SFDVKD. The CDR3 DNA reads TGTGCCACCAGTGATTCCTTGCCAACCCTTAGGGGGGGAACAGATACGCAGTATTTT. Encoded protein: CATSDSLPTLRGGTDTQYF.

This chain links TRBV4-1 with TRBJ2-2, with 7 bases lining up with TRBD2. The CDR3 extends over 18 amino acids. Per the germline V gene, CDR1 is MGHRA and CDR2 is YSYEKL. V dropped 3 bases and J dropped 0; count of bases not matched to a gene: 10. The CDR3 loop reads CASSQGPPSGANTGELFF. CDR3 in DNA: TGCGCCAGCAGCCAGGGACCCCCTAGCGGAGCGAACACCGGGGAGCTGTTTTTT.